The clone carrying this T cell receptor beta chain was counted many times. Germline V gene lookup returns CDR1 LNHDA and CDR2 SQIVND (reference sequence). This CDR3 contains 14 residues. V was trimmed by 3 bases and J by 2 bases, leaving 11 bases between them. These data belong to a study of CD8+CD57+ T cells in acquired aplastic anemia. Whole-study context: Healthy donor CD4+ cell samples had a mean of roughly 9.9 million reads.

The template for TCR beta VDJ and CDR3 sequence profiling was genomic DNA. TCRdb independently ran MiXCR on the reads; one entry per CDR3 protein. The top ten hold approximately 3% of the sample, which has more than 150,000 distinct CDR3 sequences, under 55% seen once. The sequencing input was sorted CD4+, CD8+, or CD8+CD57+ T cells (not recorded which) from PBMCs. The rearrangement joins TRBV19 to TRBJ2-7; no clear D. The TCR comes from a human donor in good health. CDR3 coding DNA: TGTGCCAGTAGTATGACGGCGCGAACCTACGAGCAGTACTTC. Translated, it gives CASSMTARTYEQYF.